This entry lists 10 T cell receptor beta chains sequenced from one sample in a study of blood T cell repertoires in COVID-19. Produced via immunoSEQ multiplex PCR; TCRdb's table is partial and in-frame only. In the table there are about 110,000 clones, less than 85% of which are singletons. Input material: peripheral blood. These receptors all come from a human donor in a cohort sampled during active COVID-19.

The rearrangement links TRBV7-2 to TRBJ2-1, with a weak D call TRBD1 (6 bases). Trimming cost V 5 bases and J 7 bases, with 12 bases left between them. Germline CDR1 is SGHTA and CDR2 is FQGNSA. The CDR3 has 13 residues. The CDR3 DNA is TGTGCCAGCAGCACAACAGGGTGGAATGAGCAGTTCTTC. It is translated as CASSTTGWNEQFF.

CDR3 sequence (DNA): TGTGCCAGCAGACGAACAGGGGTCCGAACCGGTGGAAATTCACCCCTCCACTTT. Its protein product is CASRRTGVRTGGNSPLHF. The chain recombines TRBV6-6 with TRBJ1-6, with 7 bases lining up with TRBD1. This CDR3 comprises 18 residues. Germline CDR1 and CDR2: MNHNY and SVGAGI (reference sequence). V was clipped by 6 bases and J by 7 bases; unmatched bases: 18.

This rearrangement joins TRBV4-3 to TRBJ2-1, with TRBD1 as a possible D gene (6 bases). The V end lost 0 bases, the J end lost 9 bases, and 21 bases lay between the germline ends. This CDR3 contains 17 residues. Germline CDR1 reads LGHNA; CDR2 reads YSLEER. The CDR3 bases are TGCGCCAGCAGCCAAGATTCGCCAGGGGATGATTCTGGTGAGCAGTTCTTC. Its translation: CASSQDSPGDDSGEQFF.

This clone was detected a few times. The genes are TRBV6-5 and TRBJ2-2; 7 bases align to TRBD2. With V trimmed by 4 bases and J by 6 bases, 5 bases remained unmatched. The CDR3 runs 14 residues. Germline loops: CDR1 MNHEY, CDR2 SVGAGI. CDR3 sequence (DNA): TGTGCCAGCAGTTCGTCCGCGGGGGCCGGGGAGCTGTTTTTT. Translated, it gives CASSSSAGAGELFF.

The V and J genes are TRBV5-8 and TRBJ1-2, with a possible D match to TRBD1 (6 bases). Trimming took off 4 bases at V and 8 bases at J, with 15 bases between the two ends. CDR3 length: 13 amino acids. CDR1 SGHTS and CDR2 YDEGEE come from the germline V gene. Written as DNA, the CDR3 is TGTGCCAGCAGCAACAGGGAAGCTAAGGGCTACACCTTC. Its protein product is CASSNREAKGYTF.

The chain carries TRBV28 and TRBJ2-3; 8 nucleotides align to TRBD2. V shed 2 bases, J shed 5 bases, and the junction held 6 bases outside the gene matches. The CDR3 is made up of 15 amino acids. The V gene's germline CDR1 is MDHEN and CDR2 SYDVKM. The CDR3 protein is CASSLGGGFVDTQYF. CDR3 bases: TGTGCCAGCAGTTTAGGCGGGGGGTTCGTAGATACGCAGTATTTT.

CDR3 protein: CAWTKVQGHGYTF. CDR3 bases: TGTGCCTGGACAAAGGTTCAGGGCCATGGCTACACCTTC. V gene TRBV30 combines with J gene TRBJ1-2; maybe TRBD1 (5 bases). This CDR3 is built from 13 residues. V was trimmed by 4 bases and J by 6 bases, leaving 15 bases between them. Germline V CDR1 and CDR2: GTSNPN, SVGIG (reference sequence). Drawing the rest from reference TRBV30 and TRBJ1-2, the complete variable domain is SQTIHQWPATLVQPVGSPLSLECTVEGTSNPNLYWYRQAAGRGLQLLFYSVGIGQISSEVPQNLSASRPQDRQFILSSKKLLLSDSGFYLCAWTKVQGHGYTFGSGTRLTVV.

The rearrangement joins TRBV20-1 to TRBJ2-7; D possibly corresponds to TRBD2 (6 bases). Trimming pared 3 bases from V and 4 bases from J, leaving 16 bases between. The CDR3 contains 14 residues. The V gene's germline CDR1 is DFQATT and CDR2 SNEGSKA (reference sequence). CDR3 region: CSASPPPAGYEQYF. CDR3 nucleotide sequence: TGCAGTGCTAGTCCACCGCCGGCGGGATACGAGCAGTACTTC.

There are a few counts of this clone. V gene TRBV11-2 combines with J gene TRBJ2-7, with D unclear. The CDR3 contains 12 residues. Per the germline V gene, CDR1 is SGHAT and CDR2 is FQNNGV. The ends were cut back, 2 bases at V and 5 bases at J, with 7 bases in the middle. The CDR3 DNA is TGTGCCAGCAGCTTATTTTCCAACGAGCAGTACTTC. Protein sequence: CASSLFSNEQYF.

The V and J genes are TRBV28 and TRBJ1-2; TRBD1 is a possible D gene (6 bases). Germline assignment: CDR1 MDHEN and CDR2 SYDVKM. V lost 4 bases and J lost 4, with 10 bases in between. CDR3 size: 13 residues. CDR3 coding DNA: TGTGCCAGCAGTTCCGGACAGTTCTATGGCTACACCTTC. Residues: CASSSGQFYGYTF.